This T cell receptor beta chain appears in the sequencing data of a study of blood T cell repertoires in COVID-19. Using immunoSEQ multiplex PCR, the repertoire was profiled, and TCRdb retains in-frame clones only, with some absent. The data show hundreds of thousands of clones, 86% seen once. The study drew participants aged roughly 18 to 95 years from around 24 US areas. Cohorts were assigned according to the clinical history that participants reported. This CDR3 is 13 amino acids long. The germline CDR1 and CDR2 sequences are SGHRS and YFSETQ. The V end was cut by 0 bases, the J end by 3 bases, with 7 bases between.

The chain couples TRBV5-1 to TRBJ2-7; D not certain. The sample comprised PBMCs or T cells enriched from blood (not recorded which). This TCR came from a woman in her forties or fifties in a cohort exposed to, infected with or recovered from COVID-19 (not recorded which). The CDR3 here is CASSLVPDYEQYF. Written as DNA, the CDR3 is TGCGCCAGCAGCTTGGTTCCAGACTACGAGCAGTACTTC.